This T cell receptor beta chain appears in the sequencing data of a study of cytomegalovirus exposure and HLA in healthy donors. Overall study context: An analysis done earlier identified approximately 120 million unique TCR beta sequences from approximately 200 million T cells.

Primers for the PCR totalled 60 Vbeta and 13 Jbeta. Produced via immunoSEQ multiplex PCR; TCRdb's table is partial and in-frame only. The top ten clones hold roughly 6.4% of a sample with 50,000 to 70,000 clones, more than 70% of them seen once. The CDR3 contains 14 residues. The germline V gene has CDR1 MGHRA and CDR2 YSYEKL. The V end lost 0 bases, the J end lost 8 bases, and 11 bases lay between the germline ends. This chain uses TRBV4-1 with TRBJ2-1; tentatively, D is TRBD2 (7 bases). This sequence originates from a man aged 25-45 years in good health and CMV-seropositive. Sequencing was performed on PBMCs. CDR3: CASSQDPGGYEQFF. The DNA for the CDR3 is TGCGCCAGCAGCCAAGATCCGGGGGGCTATGAGCAGTTCTTC.